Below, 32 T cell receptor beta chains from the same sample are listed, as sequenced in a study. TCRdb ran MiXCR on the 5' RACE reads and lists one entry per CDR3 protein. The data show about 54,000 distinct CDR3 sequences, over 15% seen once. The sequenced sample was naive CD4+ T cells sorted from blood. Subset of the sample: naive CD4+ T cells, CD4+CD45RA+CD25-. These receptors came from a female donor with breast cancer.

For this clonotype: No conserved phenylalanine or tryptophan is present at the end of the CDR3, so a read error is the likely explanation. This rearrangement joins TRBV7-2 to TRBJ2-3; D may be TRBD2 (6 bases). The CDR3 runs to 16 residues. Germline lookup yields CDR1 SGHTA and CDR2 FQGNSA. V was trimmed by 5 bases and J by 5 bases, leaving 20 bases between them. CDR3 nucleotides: TGTGCCAGCAGCCCCTCCGCGACTAGAGGCGGAGATACGCAGTATCTT. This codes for CASSPSATRGGDTQYL.

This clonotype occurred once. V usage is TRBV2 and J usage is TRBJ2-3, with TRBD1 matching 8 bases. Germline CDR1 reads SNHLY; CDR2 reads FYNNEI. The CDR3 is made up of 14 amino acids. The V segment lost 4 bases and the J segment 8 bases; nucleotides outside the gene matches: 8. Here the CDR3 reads CASSGDRSTATQYF. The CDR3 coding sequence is TGTGCCAGCAGTGGGGACAGGTCGACGGCTACGCAGTATTTT. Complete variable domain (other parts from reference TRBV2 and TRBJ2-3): EPEVTQTPSHQVTQMGQEVILRCVPISNHLYFYWYRQILGQKVEFLVSFYNNEISEKSEIFDDQFSVERPDGSNFTLKIRSTKLEDSAMYFCASSGDRSTATQYFGPGTRLTVL.

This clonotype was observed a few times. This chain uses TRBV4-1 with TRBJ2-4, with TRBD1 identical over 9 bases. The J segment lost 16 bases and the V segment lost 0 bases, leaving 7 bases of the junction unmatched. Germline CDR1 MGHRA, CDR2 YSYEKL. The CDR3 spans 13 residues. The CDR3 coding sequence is TGCGCCAGCAGCCAAGAGTTTTCGGGACAGGGCTACTTC. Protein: CASSQEFSGQGYF.

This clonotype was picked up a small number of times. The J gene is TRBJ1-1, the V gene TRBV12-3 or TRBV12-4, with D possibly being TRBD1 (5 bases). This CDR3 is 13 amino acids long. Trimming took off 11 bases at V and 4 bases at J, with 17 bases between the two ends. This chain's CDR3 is CAGTLPGLTEAFF. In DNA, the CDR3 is TGTGCCGGAACCCTCCCAGGGCTCACTGAAGCTTTCTTT.

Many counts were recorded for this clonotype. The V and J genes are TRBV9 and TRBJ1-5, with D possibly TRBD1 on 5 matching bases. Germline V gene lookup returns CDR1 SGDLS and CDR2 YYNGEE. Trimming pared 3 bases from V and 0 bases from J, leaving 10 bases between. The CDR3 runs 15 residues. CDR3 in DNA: TGTGCCAGCAGCGGGGACGCTTATAGCAATCAGCCCCAGCATTTT. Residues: CASSGDAYSNQPQHF. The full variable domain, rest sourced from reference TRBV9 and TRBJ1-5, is DSGVTQTPKHLITATGQRVTLRCSPRSGDLSVYWYQQSLDQGLQFLIQYYNGEERAKGNILERFSAQQFPDLHSELNLSSLELGDSALYFCASSGDAYSNQPQHFGDGTRLSIL.

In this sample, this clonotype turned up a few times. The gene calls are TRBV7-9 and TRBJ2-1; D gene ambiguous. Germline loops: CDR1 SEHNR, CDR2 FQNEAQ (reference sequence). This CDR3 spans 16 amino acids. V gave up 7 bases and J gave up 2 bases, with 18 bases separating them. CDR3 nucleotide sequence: TGTGCCAGCAACCGACGCCAATCGCGCGCCTACAATGAGCAGTTCTTC. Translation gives CASNRRQSRAYNEQFF.

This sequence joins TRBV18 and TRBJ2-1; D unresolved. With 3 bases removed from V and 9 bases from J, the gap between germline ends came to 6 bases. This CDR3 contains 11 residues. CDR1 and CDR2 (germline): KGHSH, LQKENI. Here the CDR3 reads CASSPKTEQFF. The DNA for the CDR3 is TGTGCCAGCTCACCGAAGACTGAGCAGTTCTTC.

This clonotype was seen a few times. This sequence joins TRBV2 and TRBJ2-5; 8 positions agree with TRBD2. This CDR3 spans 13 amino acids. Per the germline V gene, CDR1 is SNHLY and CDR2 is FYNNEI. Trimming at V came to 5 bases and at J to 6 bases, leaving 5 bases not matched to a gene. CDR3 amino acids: CASSFGGGKTQYF. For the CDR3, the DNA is TGTGCCAGCAGTTTCGGGGGGGGAAAGACCCAGTACTTC.

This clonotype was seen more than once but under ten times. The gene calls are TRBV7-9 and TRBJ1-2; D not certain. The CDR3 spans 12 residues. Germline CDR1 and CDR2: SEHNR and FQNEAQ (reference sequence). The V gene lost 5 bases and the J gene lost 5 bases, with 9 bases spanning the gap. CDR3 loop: CASSREEYGYTF. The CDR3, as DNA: TGTGCCAGCAGCAGGGAGGAGTATGGCTACACCTTC. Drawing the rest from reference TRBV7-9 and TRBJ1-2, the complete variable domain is DTGVSQNPRHKITKRGQNVTFRCDPISEHNRLYWYRQTLGQGPEFLTYFQNEAQLEKSRLLSDRFSAERPKGSFSTLEIQRTEQGDSAMYLCASSREEYGYTFGSGTRLTVV.

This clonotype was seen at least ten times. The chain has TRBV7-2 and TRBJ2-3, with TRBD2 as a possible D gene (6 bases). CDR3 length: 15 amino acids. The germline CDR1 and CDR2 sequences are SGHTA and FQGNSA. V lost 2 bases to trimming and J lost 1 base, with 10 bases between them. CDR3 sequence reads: CASSLIADGTDTQYF. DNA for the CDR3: TGTGCCAGCAGCTTAATAGCGGATGGCACAGATACGCAGTATTTT.

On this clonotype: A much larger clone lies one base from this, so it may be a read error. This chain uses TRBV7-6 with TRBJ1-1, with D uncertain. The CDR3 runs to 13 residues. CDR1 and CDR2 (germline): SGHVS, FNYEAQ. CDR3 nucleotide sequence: TGTGCCGGCAGCTTAGCGGGCGACACTGAAGCTTTCTTT. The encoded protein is CAGSLAGDTEAFF.

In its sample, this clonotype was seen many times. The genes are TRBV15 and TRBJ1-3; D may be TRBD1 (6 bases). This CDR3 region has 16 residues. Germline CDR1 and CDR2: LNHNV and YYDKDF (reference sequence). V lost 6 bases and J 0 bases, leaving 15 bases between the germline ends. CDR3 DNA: TGTGCCACCAGTTCGAGGACAGCCAACTCTGGAAACACCATATATTTT. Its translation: CATSSRTANSGNTIYF.

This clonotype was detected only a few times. The CDR3 sequence is CASKSGTGAYEQYF. CDR3 coding DNA: TGTGCCAGTAAATCCGGGACAGGGGCCTACGAGCAGTACTTC. This sequence joins TRBV19 and TRBJ2-7, with TRBD1 identical over 10 bases. This CDR3 comprises 14 residues. V lost 7 bases, J lost 2 bases, and 5 bases stayed unmatched. Per germline, CDR1 LNHDA and CDR2 SQIVND (reference sequence).

In DNA, the CDR3 is TGTGCCAGCAGCCACAGGACAGTGGGCGTTAATTCACCCCTCCACTTT. Protein sequence: CASSHRTVGVNSPLHF. V is TRBV7-8 and J is TRBJ1-6, with D maybe TRBD1 (6 bases). The CDR3 totals 16 residues. Trimming stripped 5 bases from V and 6 bases from J, with 17 bases between. Germline V gene lookup returns CDR1 SGHVS and CDR2 FQNEAQ.

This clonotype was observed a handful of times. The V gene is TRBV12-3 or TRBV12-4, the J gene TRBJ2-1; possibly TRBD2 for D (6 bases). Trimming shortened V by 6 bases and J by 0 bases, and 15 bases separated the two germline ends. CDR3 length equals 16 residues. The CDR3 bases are TGTGCCAGCAGATTGGCTAGCGTTAGCTCCTACAATGAGCAGTTCTTC. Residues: CASRLASVSSYNEQFF.

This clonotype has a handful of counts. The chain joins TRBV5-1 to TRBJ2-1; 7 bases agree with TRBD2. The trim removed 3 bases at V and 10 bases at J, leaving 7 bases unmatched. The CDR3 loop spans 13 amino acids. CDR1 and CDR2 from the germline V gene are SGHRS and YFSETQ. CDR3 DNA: TGCGCCAGCAGCTGGGATTCAGCGGGGGAGCAGTTCTTC. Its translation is CASSWDSAGEQFF.

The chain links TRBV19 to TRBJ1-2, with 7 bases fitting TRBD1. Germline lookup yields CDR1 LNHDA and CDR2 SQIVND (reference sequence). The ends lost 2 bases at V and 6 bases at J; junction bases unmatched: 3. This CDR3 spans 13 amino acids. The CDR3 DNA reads TGTGCCAGTAGTATACCGCAGGGGGATGGCTACACCTTC. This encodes CASSIPQGDGYTF.

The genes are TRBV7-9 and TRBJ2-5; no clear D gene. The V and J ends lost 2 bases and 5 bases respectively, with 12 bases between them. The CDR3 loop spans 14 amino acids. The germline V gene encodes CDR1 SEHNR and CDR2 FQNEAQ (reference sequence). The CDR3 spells CASSLRLDGETQYF. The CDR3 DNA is TGTGCCAGCAGCTTACGTTTAGACGGGGAGACCCAGTACTTC. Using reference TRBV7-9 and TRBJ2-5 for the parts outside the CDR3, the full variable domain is DTGVSQNPRHKITKRGQNVTFRCDPISEHNRLYWYRQTLGQGPEFLTYFQNEAQLEKSRLLSDRFSAERPKGSFSTLEIQRTEQGDSAMYLCASSLRLDGETQYFGPGTRLLVL.

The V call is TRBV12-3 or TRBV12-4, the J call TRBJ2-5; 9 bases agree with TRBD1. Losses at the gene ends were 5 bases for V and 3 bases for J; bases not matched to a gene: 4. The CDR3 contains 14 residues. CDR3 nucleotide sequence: TGTGCCAGCAGTCTCCGGGACAGGGAAGAGACCCAGTACTTC. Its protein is CASSLRDREETQYF.

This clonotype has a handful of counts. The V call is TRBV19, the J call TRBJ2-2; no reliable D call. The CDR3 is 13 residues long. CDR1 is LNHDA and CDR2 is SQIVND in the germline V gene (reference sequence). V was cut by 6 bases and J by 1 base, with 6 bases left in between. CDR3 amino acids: CASRDVNTGELFF. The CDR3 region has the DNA TGTGCCAGTAGGGACGTGAACACCGGGGAGCTGTTTTTT.

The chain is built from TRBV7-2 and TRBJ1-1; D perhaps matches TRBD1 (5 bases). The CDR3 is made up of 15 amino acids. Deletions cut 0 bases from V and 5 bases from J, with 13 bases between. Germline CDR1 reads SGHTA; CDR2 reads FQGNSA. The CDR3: CASSLAYGGGTEAFF. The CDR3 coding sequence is TGTGCCAGCAGCTTAGCGTACGGGGGAGGAACTGAAGCTTTCTTT.

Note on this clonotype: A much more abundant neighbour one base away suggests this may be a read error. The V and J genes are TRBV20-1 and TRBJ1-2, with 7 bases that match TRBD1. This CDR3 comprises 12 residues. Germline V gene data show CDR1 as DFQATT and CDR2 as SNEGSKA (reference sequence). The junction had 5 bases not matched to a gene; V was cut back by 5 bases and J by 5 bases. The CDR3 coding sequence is TGCAGTGCTCCGACAGGGATGTATGGCTACACCTTC. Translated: CSAPTGMYGYTF.

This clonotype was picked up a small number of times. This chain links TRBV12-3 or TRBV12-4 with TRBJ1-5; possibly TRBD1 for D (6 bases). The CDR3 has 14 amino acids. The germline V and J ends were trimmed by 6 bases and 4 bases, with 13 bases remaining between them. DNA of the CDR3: TGTGCCAGCAGCGTAGGGGGGGGAAATCAGCCCCAGCATTTT. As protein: CASSVGGGNQPQHF.

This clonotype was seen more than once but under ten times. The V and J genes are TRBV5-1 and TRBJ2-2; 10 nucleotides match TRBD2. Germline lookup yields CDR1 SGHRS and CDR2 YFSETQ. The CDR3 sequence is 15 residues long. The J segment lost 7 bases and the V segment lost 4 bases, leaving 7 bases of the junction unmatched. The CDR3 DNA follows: TGCGCCAGCAGCCTAAGGACTAGCGGAAGCGGGGAGCTGTTTTTT. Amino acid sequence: CASSLRTSGSGELFF.

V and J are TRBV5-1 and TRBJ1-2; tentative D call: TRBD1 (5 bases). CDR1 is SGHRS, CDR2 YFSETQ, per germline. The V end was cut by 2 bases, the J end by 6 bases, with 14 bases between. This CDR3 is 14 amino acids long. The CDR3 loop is CASSFNGAEDGYTF. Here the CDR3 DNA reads TGCGCCAGCAGCTTTAACGGGGCGGAGGATGGCTACACCTTC.

CDR3 region: CASSPEVRTGELFF. In DNA, the CDR3 is TGTGCCAGCAGCCCAGAGGTTCGGACCGGGGAGCTGTTTTTT. The V gene is TRBV2, the J gene TRBJ2-2; unclear D gene. The CDR3 extends over 14 amino acids. V was cut by 6 bases and J by 5 bases, with 13 bases left in between. Per the germline V gene, CDR1 is SNHLY and CDR2 is FYNNEI.

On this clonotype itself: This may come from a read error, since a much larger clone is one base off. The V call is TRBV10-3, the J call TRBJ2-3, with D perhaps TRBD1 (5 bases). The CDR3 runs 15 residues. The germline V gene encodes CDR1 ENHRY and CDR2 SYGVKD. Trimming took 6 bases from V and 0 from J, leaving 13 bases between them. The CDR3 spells CAISQGLESTDTQYF. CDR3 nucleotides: TGTGCCATCAGCCAGGGCCTCGAAAGCACAGATACGCAGTATTTT.

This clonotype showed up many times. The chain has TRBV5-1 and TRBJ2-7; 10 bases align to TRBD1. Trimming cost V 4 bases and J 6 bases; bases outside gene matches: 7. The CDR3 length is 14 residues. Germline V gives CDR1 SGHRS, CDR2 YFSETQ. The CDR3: CASSATGTGAEQYF. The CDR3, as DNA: TGCGCCAGCAGCGCCACGGGGACAGGGGCCGAGCAGTACTTC.

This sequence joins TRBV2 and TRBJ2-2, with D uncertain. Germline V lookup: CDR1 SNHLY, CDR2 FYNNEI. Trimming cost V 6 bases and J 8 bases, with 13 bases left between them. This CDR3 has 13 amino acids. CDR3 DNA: TGTGCCAGCAGCTGGGTACCCAGAGGGGAGCTGTTTTTT. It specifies CASSWVPRGELFF.

DNA for the CDR3: TGTGCCAGCAGGGCGGTGGGGGGCGCTTTTACTGAGCAGTTCTTC. It is translated as CASRAVGGAFTEQFF. This rearrangement joins TRBV6-5 to TRBJ2-1; D may be TRBD1 or TRBD2 (6 bases each). Trimming stripped 6 bases from V and 9 bases from J, with 21 bases between. Germline V CDR1 and CDR2: MNHEY, SVGAGI. This CDR3 contains 15 residues.

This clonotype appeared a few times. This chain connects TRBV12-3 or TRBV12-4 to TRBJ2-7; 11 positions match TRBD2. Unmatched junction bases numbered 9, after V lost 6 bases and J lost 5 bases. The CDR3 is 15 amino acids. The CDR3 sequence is CASRYSSGRPDEQYF. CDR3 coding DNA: TGTGCCAGCAGGTACTCTAGCGGGAGGCCCGACGAGCAGTACTTC.

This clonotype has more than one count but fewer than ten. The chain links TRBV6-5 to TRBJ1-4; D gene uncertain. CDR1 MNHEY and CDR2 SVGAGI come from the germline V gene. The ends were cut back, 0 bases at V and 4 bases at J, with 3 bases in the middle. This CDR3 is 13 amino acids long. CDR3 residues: CASSYSNNEKLFF. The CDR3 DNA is TGTGCCAGCAGTTACTCGAATAATGAAAAACTGTTTTTT.